Below, 27 T cell receptor beta chains from the same sample are listed, as sequenced in a study of blood T cell repertoires in COVID-19. Generated by immunoSEQ multiplex PCR, the TCRdb table keeps only in-frame clones and is missing some. The profile shows roughly 55,000 clones, roughly four fifths of them singletons. The specimen sequenced was peripheral blood. Receptor source: a woman in her sixties with acute or convalescent COVID-19.

The chain links TRBV28 to TRBJ1-6; D is unclear. The CDR3 runs to 16 residues. The V gene's germline CDR1 is MDHEN and CDR2 SYDVKM. V was trimmed by 3 bases and J by 7 bases, leaving 16 bases between them. The CDR3 bases are TGTGCCAGCAGTTTTTCGTCTGCGGGTTGGAATTCACCCCTCCACTTT. Its translation: CASSFSSAGWNSPLHF.

The chain uses TRBV7-9 and TRBJ1-1; 7 nucleotides line up with TRBD1. CDR3 length equals 18 residues. V shed 3 bases, J shed 7 bases, and the junction held 20 bases outside the gene matches. CDR1 and CDR2 (germline): SEHNR, FQNEAQ (reference sequence). The CDR3 bases are TGTGCCAGCAGCTTCACTTACGGCCGGGACAGAAAAATGGTTGAAGCTTTCTTT. Translating it yields CASSFTYGRDRKMVEAFF.

The chain has TRBV11-2 and TRBJ1-2; 7 nucleotides match TRBD1. The CDR3 has 14 residues. Germline CDR1 reads SGHAT; CDR2 reads FQNNGV. V was clipped by 5 bases and J by 3 bases; unmatched bases: 6. CDR3 in amino acids: CASSPTGTDYGYTF. The CDR3 DNA reads TGTGCCAGCAGCCCGACCGGGACAGACTATGGCTACACCTTC.

The J gene is TRBJ1-1, the V gene TRBV5-1; possible D gene TRBD1, 5 bases. The CDR3 extends over 16 amino acids. The V gene's germline CDR1 is SGHRS and CDR2 YFSETQ. V was cut by 2 bases and J by 1 base, with 15 bases left in between. The CDR3 spells CASSFSPGSANTEAFF. CDR3 nucleotides: TGCGCCAGCAGCTTTTCGCCAGGGTCGGCGAACACTGAAGCTTTCTTT.

This sequence joins TRBV18 and TRBJ1-1; D gene ambiguous. V shed 4 bases and J shed 5 bases, with 11 bases lying between them. CDR3 length: 13 amino acids. CDR1 is KGHSH and CDR2 is LQKENI in the germline V gene. CDR3 amino acids: CASSRAERTEAFF. The CDR3 coding sequence is TGTGCCAGCTCACGGGCCGAAAGAACTGAAGCTTTCTTT.

V usage is TRBV6-6 and J usage is TRBJ1-3, with D possibly TRBD1 on 5 matching bases. The length of the CDR3 is 14 residues. The V end was cut by 10 bases, the J end by 8 bases, with 21 bases between. Germline CDR1 and CDR2: MNHNY and SVGAGI (reference sequence). This CDR3 is CATRPGGGEDTIYF. Here the CDR3 DNA reads TGTGCCACTCGACCCGGTGGGGGGGAGGACACCATATATTTT.

The rearrangement links TRBV7-2 to TRBJ2-3; TRBD2 matches at 10 bases. V lost 5 bases to trimming and J lost 1 base; unmatched junction nucleotides: 6. The CDR3 consists of 16 residues. Germline CDR1 is SGHTA and CDR2 is FQGNSA. The CDR3 spells CASSRIAGGGTDTQYF. The CDR3 DNA follows: TGTGCCAGCAGCCGCATAGCGGGGGGCGGCACAGATACGCAGTATTTT. The full variable domain, with the rest looked up from reference TRBV7-2 and TRBJ2-3, is GAGVSQSPSNKVTEKGKDVELRCDPISGHTALYWYRQSLGQGLEFLIYFQGNSAPDKSGLPSDRFSAERTGGSVSTLTIQRTQQEDSAVYLCASSRIAGGGTDTQYFGPGTRLTVL.

V usage is TRBV28 and J usage is TRBJ1-5; D is perhaps TRBD1 (5 bases). Trimming stripped 2 bases from V and 10 bases from J, with 12 bases between. This CDR3 has 13 amino acids. Germline V CDR1 and CDR2: MDHEN, SYDVKM. For the CDR3, the DNA is TGTGCCAGCAGTTTAGGGGCGGCCAGCCCCCAGCATTTT. Protein product: CASSLGAASPQHF.

This chain links TRBV19 with TRBJ1-5; no reliable D call. Trimming took off 3 bases at V and 9 bases at J, with 9 bases between the two ends. CDR3 length: 12 residues. The germline gives CDR1 LNHDA, CDR2 SQIVND (reference sequence). The CDR3: CASSILSGPQHF. The CDR3 DNA reads as TGTGCCAGTAGTATCTTGAGCGGGCCCCAGCATTTT.

The chain has TRBV14 and TRBJ2-7; tentative D call: TRBD2 (5 bases). Germline CDR1 reads SGHDN; CDR2 reads FVKESK. The CDR3 covers 13 residues. V lost 0 bases, J lost 9 bases, and 12 bases lay in between. The DNA of the CDR3 is TGTGCCAGCAGCCAAGATCCCAATAGCGTGCAGTACTTC. Protein product: CASSQDPNSVQYF.

The chain is built from TRBV5-6 and TRBJ2-7; 7 nucleotides line up with TRBD1. This CDR3 comprises 13 residues. Germline CDR1 is SGHDT and CDR2 is YYEEEE. Trimming took 2 bases from V and 5 from J; bases not matched to a gene: 4. CDR3 residues: CASSLDRVNEQYF. The CDR3 DNA is TGTGCCAGCAGCTTAGACAGGGTGAACGAGCAGTACTTC.

The chain links TRBV7-3 to TRBJ1-6; a weak D match, TRBD1 (5 bases). The CDR3 sequence is 14 residues long. Germline loops: CDR1 SGHTA, CDR2 FQGTGA. V lost 3 bases and J lost 9, with 12 bases in between. CDR3 loop: CASSLGGRGSPLHF. The DNA for the CDR3 is TGTGCCAGCAGCTTGGGGGGACGAGGTTCACCCCTCCACTTT.

The chain joins TRBV5-4 to TRBJ1-3; a weak D match, TRBD1 (6 bases). Germline V gives CDR1 SGHNT, CDR2 YYREEE (reference sequence). This CDR3 spans 13 amino acids. V shed 4 bases and J shed 3 bases, with 8 bases lying between them. The CDR3 sequence: CASSRQDGNTIYF. The CDR3 coding sequence is TGTGCCAGCAGCCGACAGGATGGAAACACCATATATTTT.

The V call is TRBV7-9, the J call TRBJ2-3, with D possibly being TRBD1 (7 bases). The CDR3 sequence is 14 residues long. The ends were cut back, 3 bases at V and 4 bases at J, with 11 bases in the middle. In germline, CDR1 is SEHNR, CDR2 FQNEAQ (reference sequence). The CDR3 DNA follows: TGTGCCAGCAGCTTGGCCAGGGGGGCAGATACGCAGTATTTT. Translation gives CASSLARGADTQYF.

The chain uses TRBV7-8 and TRBJ1-1, with D perhaps TRBD1 (5 bases). This CDR3 has 15 amino acids. Trimming stripped 3 bases from V and 4 bases from J, with 15 bases between. Germline lookup yields CDR1 SGHVS and CDR2 FQNEAQ. The CDR3 spells CASSLSLGVSTEAFF. CDR3 sequence (DNA): TGTGCCAGCAGCTTGTCTCTAGGGGTTTCCACTGAAGCTTTCTTT.

V and J are TRBV4-1 and TRBJ2-7; 9 bases align to TRBD1. The CDR3 sequence is 17 residues long. The J segment lost 0 bases and the V segment lost 5 bases, leaving 11 bases of the junction unmatched. Germline V gene lookup returns CDR1 MGHRA and CDR2 YSYEKL. CDR3 region: CASSMIGTGRSSYEQYF. In DNA, the CDR3 is TGCGCCAGCAGCATGATTGGGACAGGGCGAAGCTCCTACGAGCAGTACTTC.

The rearrangement links TRBV30 to TRBJ2-7; 7 bases are a match to TRBD2. This CDR3 comprises 12 residues. V trimming: 1 base; J trimming: 3 bases; junction bases outside the gene matches: 0. Germline V lookup: CDR1 GTSNPN, CDR2 SVGIG (reference sequence). CDR3 sequence: CAWSGGGYEQYF. In nucleotides, the CDR3 is TGTGCCTGGAGTGGGGGGGGCTACGAGCAGTACTTC.

This clone was detected a few times. The genes are TRBV5-1 and TRBJ2-5; TRBD1 matches at 8 bases. CDR3 length: 15 amino acids. Germline loops: CDR1 SGHRS, CDR2 YFSETQ. The V and J ends lost 5 bases and 5 bases, in that order; junction bases with no gene match: 11. CDR3 residues: CASSYGQGGRETQYF. CDR3 nucleotides: TGCGCCAGCAGTTATGGACAGGGAGGTAGGGAGACCCAGTACTTC.

The CDR3 coding sequence is TGTGCCAGCAAGATACAGGGGAACTATGGCTACACCTTC. It translates to CASKIQGNYGYTF. The gene calls are TRBV5-6 and TRBJ1-2; 7 bases align to TRBD1. This CDR3 spans 13 amino acids. Germline V gene lookup returns CDR1 SGHDT and CDR2 YYEEEE. J gave up 2 bases and V 6 bases, and 4 bases lay outside the gene matches.

This chain connects TRBV15 to TRBJ2-7; 11 nucleotides match TRBD2. V was clipped by 1 base and J by 3 bases; unmatched bases: 8. The germline V gene encodes CDR1 LNHNV and CDR2 YYDKDF (reference sequence). This CDR3 spans 17 amino acids. The chain's CDR3 is CATSRAGTSGLNYEQYF. In DNA form, the CDR3 reads TGTGCCACCAGCAGAGCCGGGACTAGCGGTTTGAACTACGAGCAGTACTTC. Looking up the rest from reference TRBV15 and TRBJ2-7 gives the full variable domain: DAMVIQNPRYQVTQFGKPVTLSCSQTLNHNVMYWYQQKSSQAPKLLFHYYDKDFNNEADTPDNFQSRRPNTSFCFLDIRSPGLGDTAMYLCATSRAGTSGLNYEQYFGPGTRLTVT.

V and J are TRBV27 and TRBJ2-3; 7 nucleotides agree with TRBD2. V dropped 3 bases and J dropped 3; count of bases not matched to a gene: 3. This CDR3 is 14 amino acids long. Germline V CDR1 and CDR2: MNHEY, SMNVEV (reference sequence). The CDR3 spells CASSLRTSTDTQYF. DNA for the CDR3: TGTGCCAGCAGTTTGAGGACTAGTACAGATACGCAGTATTTT.

The gene calls are TRBV7-9 and TRBJ2-7, with D possibly being TRBD2 (6 bases). V was cut by 4 bases and J by 2 bases, with 9 bases left in between. The CDR3 is made up of 13 amino acids. CDR1 is SEHNR, CDR2 FQNEAQ, per germline (reference sequence). The CDR3 sequence: CASSSPGAYEQYF. CDR3 in DNA: TGTGCCAGCAGCTCTCCGGGGGCCTACGAGCAGTACTTC. Full variable domain (outside the CDR3, taken from reference TRBV7-9 and TRBJ2-7): DTGVSQNPRHKITKRGQNVTFRCDPISEHNRLYWYRQTLGQGPEFLTYFQNEAQLEKSRLLSDRFSAERPKGSFSTLEIQRTEQGDSAMYLCASSSPGAYEQYFGPGTRLTVT.

This clone was detected only once. The chain uses TRBV2 and TRBJ1-2; D perhaps matches TRBD1 (6 bases). Germline CDR1 is SNHLY and CDR2 is FYNNEI. The CDR3 has 13 amino acids. The germline V and J ends were trimmed by 2 bases and 9 bases, with 13 bases remaining between them. CDR3 region: CASSELTQGSYTF. The CDR3 bases are TGTGCCAGCAGTGAACTCACACAGGGTAGCTACACCTTC.

The chain carries TRBV6-5 and TRBJ1-3; 8 nucleotides agree with TRBD1. The germline V gene has CDR1 MNHEY and CDR2 SVGAGI. This CDR3 is 15 amino acids long. With 6 bases clipped from V and 0 bases from J, the junction kept 4 bases outside the gene matches. The CDR3 sequence: CASRQGDLSGNTIYF. The CDR3 coding sequence is TGTGCCAGCAGACAGGGGGATCTCTCTGGAAACACCATATATTTT.

The rearrangement links TRBV11-3 to TRBJ2-1, with TRBD2 matching 12 bases. CDR3 size: 18 residues. The germline V gene has CDR1 SGHNT and CDR2 YENEEA. Trimming removed 4 bases from V and 8 bases from J; junction bases left unmatched: 15. As DNA, the CDR3 is TGTGCCAGCAGCTCCACAGTTGGTACTAGCGGGAGGATCCATGAGCAGTTCTTC. Amino acids: CASSSTVGTSGRIHEQFF. The variable domain in full, completed from reference TRBV11-3 and TRBJ2-1, reads EAGVVQSPRYKIIEKKQPVAFWCNPISGHNTLYWYLQNLGQGPELLIRYENEEAVDDSQLPKDRFSAERLKGVDSTLKIQPAELGDSAVYLCASSSTVGTSGRIHEQFFGPGTRLTVL.

This chain joins TRBV2 and TRBJ2-1; 8 bases align to TRBD2. Germline values: CDR1 SNHLY, CDR2 FYNNEI. This CDR3 has 15 amino acids. The junction had 14 bases not matched to a gene; V was cut back by 10 bases and J by 6 bases. CDR3 in DNA: TGTGCCACCTTAAGCCAGCGGGAGAACTTCAATGAGCAGTTCTTC. Translating gives CATLSQRENFNEQFF.

J is TRBJ2-7 and V is TRBV5-1; 14 bases align to TRBD2. V shed 4 bases, J shed 6 bases, and the junction held 9 bases outside the gene matches. Per germline, CDR1 SGHRS and CDR2 YFSETQ. The CDR3 has 16 residues. The CDR3 loop reads CASSPGTSGGGGEQYF. DNA of the CDR3: TGCGCCAGCAGCCCCGGGACTAGCGGGGGCGGGGGCGAGCAGTACTTC.